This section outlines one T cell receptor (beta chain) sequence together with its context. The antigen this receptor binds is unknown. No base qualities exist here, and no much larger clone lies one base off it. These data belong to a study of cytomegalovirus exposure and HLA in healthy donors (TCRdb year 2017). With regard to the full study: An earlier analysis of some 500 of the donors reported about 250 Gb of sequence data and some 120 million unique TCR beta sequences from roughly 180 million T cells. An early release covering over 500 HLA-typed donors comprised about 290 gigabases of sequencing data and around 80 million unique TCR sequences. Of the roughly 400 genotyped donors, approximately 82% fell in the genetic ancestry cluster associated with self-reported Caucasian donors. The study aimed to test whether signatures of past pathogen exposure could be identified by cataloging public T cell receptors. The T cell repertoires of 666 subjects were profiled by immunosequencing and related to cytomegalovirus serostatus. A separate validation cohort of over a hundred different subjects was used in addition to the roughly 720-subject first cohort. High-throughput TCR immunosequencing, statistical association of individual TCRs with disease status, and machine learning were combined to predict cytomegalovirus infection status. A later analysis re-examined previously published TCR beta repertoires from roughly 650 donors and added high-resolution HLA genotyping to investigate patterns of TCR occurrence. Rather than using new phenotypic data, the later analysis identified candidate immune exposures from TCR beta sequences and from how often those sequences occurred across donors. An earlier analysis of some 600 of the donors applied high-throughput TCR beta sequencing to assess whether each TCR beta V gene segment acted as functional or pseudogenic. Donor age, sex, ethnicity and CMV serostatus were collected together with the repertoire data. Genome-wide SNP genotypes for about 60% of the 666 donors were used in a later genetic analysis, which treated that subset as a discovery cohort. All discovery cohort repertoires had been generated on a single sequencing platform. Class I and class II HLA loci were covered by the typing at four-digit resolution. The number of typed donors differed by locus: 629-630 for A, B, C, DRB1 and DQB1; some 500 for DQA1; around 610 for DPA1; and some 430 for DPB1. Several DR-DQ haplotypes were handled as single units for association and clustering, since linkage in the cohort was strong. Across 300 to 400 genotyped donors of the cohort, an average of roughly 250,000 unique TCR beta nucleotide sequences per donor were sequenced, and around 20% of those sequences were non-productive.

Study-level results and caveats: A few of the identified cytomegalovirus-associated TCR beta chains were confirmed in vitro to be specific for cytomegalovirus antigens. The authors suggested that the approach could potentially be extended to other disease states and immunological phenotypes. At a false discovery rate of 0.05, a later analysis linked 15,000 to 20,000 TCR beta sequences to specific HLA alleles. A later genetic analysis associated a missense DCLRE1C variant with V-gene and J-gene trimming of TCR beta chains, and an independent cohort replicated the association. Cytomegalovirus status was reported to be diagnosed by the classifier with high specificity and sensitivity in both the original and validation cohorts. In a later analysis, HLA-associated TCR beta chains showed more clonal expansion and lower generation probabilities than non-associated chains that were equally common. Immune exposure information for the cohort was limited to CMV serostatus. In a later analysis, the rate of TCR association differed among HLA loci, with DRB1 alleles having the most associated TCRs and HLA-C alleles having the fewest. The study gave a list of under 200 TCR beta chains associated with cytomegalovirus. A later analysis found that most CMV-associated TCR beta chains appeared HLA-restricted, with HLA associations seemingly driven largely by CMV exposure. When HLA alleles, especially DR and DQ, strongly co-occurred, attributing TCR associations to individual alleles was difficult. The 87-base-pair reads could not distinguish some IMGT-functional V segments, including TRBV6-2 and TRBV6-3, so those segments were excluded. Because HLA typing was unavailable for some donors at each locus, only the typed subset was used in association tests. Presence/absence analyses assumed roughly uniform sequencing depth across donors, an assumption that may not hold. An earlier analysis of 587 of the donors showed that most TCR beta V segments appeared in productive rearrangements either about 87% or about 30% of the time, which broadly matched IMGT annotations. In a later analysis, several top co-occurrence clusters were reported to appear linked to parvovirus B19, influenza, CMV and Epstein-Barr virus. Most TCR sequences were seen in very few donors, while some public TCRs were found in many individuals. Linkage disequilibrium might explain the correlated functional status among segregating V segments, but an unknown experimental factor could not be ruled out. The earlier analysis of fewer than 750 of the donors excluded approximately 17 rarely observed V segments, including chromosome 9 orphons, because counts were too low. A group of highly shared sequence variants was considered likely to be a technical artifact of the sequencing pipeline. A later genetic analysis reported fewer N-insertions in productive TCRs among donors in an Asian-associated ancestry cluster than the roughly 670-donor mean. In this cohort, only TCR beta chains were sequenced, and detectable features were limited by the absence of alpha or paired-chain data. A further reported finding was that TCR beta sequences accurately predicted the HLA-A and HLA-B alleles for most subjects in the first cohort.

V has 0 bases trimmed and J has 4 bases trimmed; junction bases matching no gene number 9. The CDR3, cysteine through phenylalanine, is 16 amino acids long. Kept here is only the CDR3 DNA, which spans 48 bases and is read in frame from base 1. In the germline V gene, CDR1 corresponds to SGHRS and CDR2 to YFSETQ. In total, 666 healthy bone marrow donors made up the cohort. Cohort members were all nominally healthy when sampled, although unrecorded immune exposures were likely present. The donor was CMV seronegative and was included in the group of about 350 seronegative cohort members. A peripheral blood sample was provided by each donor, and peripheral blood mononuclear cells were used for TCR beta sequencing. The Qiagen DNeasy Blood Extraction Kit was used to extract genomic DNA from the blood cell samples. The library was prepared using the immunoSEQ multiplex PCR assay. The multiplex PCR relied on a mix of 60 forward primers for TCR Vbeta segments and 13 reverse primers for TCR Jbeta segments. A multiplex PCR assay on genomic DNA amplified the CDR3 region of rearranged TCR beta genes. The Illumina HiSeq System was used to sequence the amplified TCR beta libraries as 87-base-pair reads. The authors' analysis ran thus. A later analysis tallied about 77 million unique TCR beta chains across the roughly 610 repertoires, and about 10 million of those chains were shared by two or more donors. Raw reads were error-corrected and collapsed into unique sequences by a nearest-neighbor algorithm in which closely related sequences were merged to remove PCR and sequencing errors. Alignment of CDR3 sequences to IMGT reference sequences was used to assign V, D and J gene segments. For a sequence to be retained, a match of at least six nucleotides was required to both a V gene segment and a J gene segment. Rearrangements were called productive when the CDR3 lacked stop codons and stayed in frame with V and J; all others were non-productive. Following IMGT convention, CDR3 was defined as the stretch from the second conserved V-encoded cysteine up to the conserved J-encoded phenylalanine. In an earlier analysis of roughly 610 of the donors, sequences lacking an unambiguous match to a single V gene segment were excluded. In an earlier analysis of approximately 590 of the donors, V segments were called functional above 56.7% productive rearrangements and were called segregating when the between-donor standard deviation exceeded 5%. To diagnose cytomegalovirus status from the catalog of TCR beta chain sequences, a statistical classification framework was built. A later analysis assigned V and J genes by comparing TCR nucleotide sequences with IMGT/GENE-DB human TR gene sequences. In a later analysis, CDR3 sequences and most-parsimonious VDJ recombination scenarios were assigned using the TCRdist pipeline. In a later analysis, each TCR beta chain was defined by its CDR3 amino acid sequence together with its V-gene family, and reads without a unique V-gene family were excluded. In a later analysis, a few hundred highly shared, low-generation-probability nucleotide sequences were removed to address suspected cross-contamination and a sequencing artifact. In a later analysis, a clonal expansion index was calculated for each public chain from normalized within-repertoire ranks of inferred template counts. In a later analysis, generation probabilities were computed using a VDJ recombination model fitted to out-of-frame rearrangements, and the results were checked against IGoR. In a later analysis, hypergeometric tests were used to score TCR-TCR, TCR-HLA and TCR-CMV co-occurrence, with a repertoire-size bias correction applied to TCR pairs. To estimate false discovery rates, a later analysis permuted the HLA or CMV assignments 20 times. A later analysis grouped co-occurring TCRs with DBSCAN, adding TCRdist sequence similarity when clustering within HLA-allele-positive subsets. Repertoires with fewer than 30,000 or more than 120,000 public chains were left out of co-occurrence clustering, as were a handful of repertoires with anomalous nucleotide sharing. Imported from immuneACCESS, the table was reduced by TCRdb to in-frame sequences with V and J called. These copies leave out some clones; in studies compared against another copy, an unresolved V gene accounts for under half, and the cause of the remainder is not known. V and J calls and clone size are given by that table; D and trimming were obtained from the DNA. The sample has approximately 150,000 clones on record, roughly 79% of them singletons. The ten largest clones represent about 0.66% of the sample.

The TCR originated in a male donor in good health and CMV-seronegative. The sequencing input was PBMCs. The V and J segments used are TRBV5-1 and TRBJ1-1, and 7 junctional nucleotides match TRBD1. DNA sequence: TGCGCCAGCAGCTTGGAAGGCCTTGCAGGGGGCACTGAAGCTTTCTTT. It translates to CASSLEGLAGGTEAFF.